This T cell receptor (beta chain) is drawn from a study of control samples from healthy donors and cancer patients. CDR1 and CDR2 from the germline V gene are MNHEY and SVGEGT. The CDR3 length is 15 residues. The V end lost 4 bases, the J end lost 2 bases, and 11 bases lay between the germline ends. Assay used: immunoSEQ multiplex PCR; TCRdb lists only in-frame clones, some missing. The sample yields 130,000 to 150,000 clones, 90% to 95% seen once. This TCR came from a man aged 55-75 years with colorectal cancer. Sequencing input: PBMCs. The chain recombines TRBV6-2 or TRBV6-3 with TRBJ1-4; TRBD1 might be the D (5 bases). CDR3 residues: CASSWRQRTNEKLFF. The CDR3 coding sequence is TGTGCCAGCAGTTGGCGACAGAGGACTAATGAAAAACTGTTTTTT.